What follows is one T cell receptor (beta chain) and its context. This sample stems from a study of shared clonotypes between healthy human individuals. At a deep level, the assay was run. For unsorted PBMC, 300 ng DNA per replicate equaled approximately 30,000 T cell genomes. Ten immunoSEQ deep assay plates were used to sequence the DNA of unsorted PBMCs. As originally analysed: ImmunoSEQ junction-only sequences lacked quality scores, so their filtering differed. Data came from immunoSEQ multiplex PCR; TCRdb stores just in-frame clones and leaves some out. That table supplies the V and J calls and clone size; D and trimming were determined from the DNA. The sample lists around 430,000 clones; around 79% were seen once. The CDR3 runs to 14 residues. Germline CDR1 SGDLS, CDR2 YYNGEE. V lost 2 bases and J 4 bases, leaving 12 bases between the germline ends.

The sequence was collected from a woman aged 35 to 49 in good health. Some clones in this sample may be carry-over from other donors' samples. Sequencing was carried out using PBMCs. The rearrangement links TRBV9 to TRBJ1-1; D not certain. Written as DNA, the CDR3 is TGTGCCAGCAGCGTTTGGGGTTTTGGCACTGAAGCTTTCTTT. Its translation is CASSVWGFGTEAFF.